Listed below are T cell receptor beta chains from one sample, sequenced in a study of CD8 T cells in Susac syndrome. One entry per CDR3 protein results from TCRdb running MiXCR on the immunoSEQ multiplex PCR reads. The table lists approximately 150,000 distinct CDR3 sequences, around 94% of them singletons. The source material was CD4+ T cells from PBMCs. The receptors here all came from a human donor in good health. Each CDR3 is given with its conserved first and last residue. D genes are given only for firm matches. For some rows the clone size is stated as once, few or many, or as a class when expanded; others skip it.

j_gene,abundance,v_gene,d_gene,CDR3aa,CDR3nt
TRBJ2-5,few,TRBV11-2,TRBD2,CASSLASGASHQYF,TGTGCCAGCAGCTTAGCTAGCGGAGCCAGCCACCAGTACTTC
TRBJ2-2,-,TRBV5-4,TRBD2,CASSAGTRNTGELFF,TGTGCCAGCAGCGCCGGGACTAGGAACACCGGGGAGCTGTTTTTT
TRBJ2-7,-,TRBV27,-,CASSLIGGNSYEQYF,TGTGCCAGCAGTTTAATAGGGGGGAACTCCTACGAGCAGTACTTC
TRBJ1-2,-,TRBV20-1,-,CSAQTYTTYGYTF,TGCAGTGCTCAGACTTATACGACCTATGGCTACACCTTC
TRBJ2-1,-,TRBV28,-,CASRGPAEYEQFF,TGTGCCAGCAGGGGACCCGCCGAGTATGAGCAGTTCTTC
TRBJ2-2,-,TRBV5-1,TRBD2,CASGTSGTNTGELFF,TGCGCCAGCGGGACTAGCGGGACGAACACCGGGGAGCTGTTTTTT
TRBJ2-1,once,TRBV28,-,CASGVRGSEQFF,TGTGCCAGCGGAGTCAGGGGAAGTGAGCAGTTCTTC
TRBJ2-7,-,TRBV20-1,-,CSAPGRGISEQYF,TGCAGTGCTCCGGGACGGGGGATCTCCGAGCAGTACTTC
TRBJ2-7,-,TRBV5-4,TRBD2,CASSPGTSGSFSEQYF,TGTGCCAGCAGCCCCGGGACTAGCGGGAGCTTCAGCGAGCAGTACTTC
TRBJ2-1,-,TRBV20-1,TRBD2,CSARGTSSHNEQFF,TGCAGTGCTAGAGGGACTAGCTCTCACAATGAGCAGTTCTTC
TRBJ2-3,-,TRBV12-3/TRBV12-4,-,CASSLRRGENTQYF,TGTGCCAGCAGTTTAAGGCGGGGCGAGAATACGCAGTATTTT
TRBJ2-7,-,TRBV27,-,CASSLIGGEQYF,TGTGCCAGCAGTTTAATAGGGGGCGAGCAGTACTTC
TRBJ2-7,-,TRBV28,-,CASSLLDRISYEQYF,TGTGCCAGCAGTTTGTTGGACAGAATCTCCTACGAGCAGTACTTC
TRBJ2-1,-,TRBV10-3,-,CAITTEYNEQFF,TGTGCCATCACGACAGAGTACAATGAGCAGTTCTTC
TRBJ1-5,-,TRBV28,-,CASSLEFQPQHF,TGTGCCAGCAGTTTAGAGTTTCAGCCCCAGCATTTT
TRBJ1-3,-,TRBV18,TRBD1,CASSQLGQGDGNTIYF,TGTGCCAGCTCACAACTGGGACAGGGGGATGGAAACACCATATATTTT
TRBJ2-7,-,TRBV12-3/TRBV12-4,TRBD1,CASSLGQSTYEQYF,TGTGCCAGCAGTTTGGGACAGTCGACCTACGAGCAGTACTTC
TRBJ1-2,-,TRBV7-2,-,CASSRGFVYGYTF,TGTGCCAGCAGCCGGGGTTTCGTCTATGGCTACACCTTC
TRBJ2-2,-,TRBV20-1,TRBD2,CSANPRGGSWAGELFF,TGCAGTGCTAATCCCCGTGGCGGGAGTTGGGCCGGGGAGCTGTTTTTT
TRBJ2-7,-,TRBV7-2,TRBD2,CASSLGGLAAYEQYF,TGTGCCAGCAGCTTAGGGGGACTAGCGGCCTACGAGCAGTACTTC
TRBJ2-1,-,TRBV6-2/TRBV6-3,TRBD2,CASRRLARGLYNEQFF,TGTGCCAGCAGACGACTAGCGCGTGGACTATACAATGAGCAGTTCTTC
TRBJ2-7,-,TRBV18,TRBD1,CASSPGQGQAYEQYF,TGTGCCAGCTCCCCGGGACAGGGACAAGCCTACGAGCAGTACTTC
TRBJ1-5,-,TRBV12-3/TRBV12-4,-,CASSLGPVSNQPQHF,TGTGCCAGCAGTTTAGGTCCAGTTAGCAATCAGCCCCAGCATTTT
TRBJ2-1,few,TRBV27,TRBD2,CASSGTSAYNEQFF,TGTGCCAGCAGTGGGACTAGCGCATACAATGAGCAGTTCTTC
TRBJ2-2,-,TRBV19,TRBD1,CASKGTANTGELFF,TGTGCCAGTAAGGGGACAGCTAACACCGGGGAGCTGTTTTTT
TRBJ2-3,-,TRBV11-1,TRBD1,CASSSGTGTDTQYF,TGTGCCAGCAGCTCCGGGACAGGGACCGATACGCAGTATTTT
TRBJ1-1,-,TRBV29-1,-,CSVEEGVRGTEAFF,TGCAGCGTTGAAGAGGGGGTACGGGGCACTGAAGCTTTCTTT
TRBJ1-2,-,TRBV12-3/TRBV12-4,TRBD1,CASGQGEGYYGYTF,TGTGCCAGCGGACAGGGGGAAGGATACTATGGCTACACCTTC
TRBJ2-5,-,TRBV10-3,-,CAISESSANQETQYF,TGTGCCATCAGTGAGTCGTCAGCCAACCAAGAGACCCAGTACTTC
TRBJ2-2,-,TRBV5-1,TRBD2,CASSLDGLAGVRNTGELFF,TGCGCCAGCAGCTTGGACGGACTAGCGGGAGTGCGGAACACCGGGGAGCTGTTTTTT
TRBJ2-7,-,TRBV13,TRBD2,CASSPREGVNEQYF,TGTGCCAGCAGCCCCCGGGAGGGAGTGAACGAGCAGTACTTC
TRBJ2-1,-,TRBV10-3,TRBD2,CAISPTSGSHEQFF,TGTGCCATCAGCCCGACTAGCGGGAGCCATGAGCAGTTCTTC
TRBJ1-1,-,TRBV4-2,-,CASSQGNPRGNTEAFF,TGTGCCAGCAGCCAAGGTAACCCAAGGGGGAACACTGAAGCTTTCTTT
TRBJ2-1,-,TRBV9,-,CASSQRETWYNEQFF,TGTGCCAGCTCTCAAAGAGAGACGTGGTACAATGAGCAGTTCTTC
TRBJ2-7,-,TRBV3-1,-,CASSFRAGEQYF,TGTGCCAGCAGCTTCCGGGCGGGCGAGCAGTACTTC
TRBJ1-1,-,TRBV5-1,-,CASSLSTGKAFF,TGCGCCAGCAGCTTAAGTACGGGCAAAGCTTTCTTT
TRBJ2-7,once,TRBV7-9,TRBD2,CASSPLAGSSYEQYF,TGTGCCAGCAGCCCCCTAGCGGGAAGCTCCTACGAGCAGTACTTC
TRBJ2-7,-,TRBV20-1,-,CSARQTRLEQYF,TGCAGTGCTAGACAAACTCGACTAGAGCAGTACTTC
TRBJ2-7,-,TRBV12-3/TRBV12-4,TRBD2,CASSVAGVGYEQYF,TGTGCCAGCAGCGTAGCGGGGGTGGGCTACGAGCAGTACTTC
TRBJ2-2,-,TRBV20-1,-,CSAGSGLPDPGGANTGELFF,TGCAGTGCCGGTTCCGGACTACCTGACCCTGGGGGCGCGAACACCGGGGAGCTGTTTTTT
TRBJ2-1,-,TRBV12-5,-,CASGEAGTPRNEQFF,TGTGCTAGTGGGGAGGCCGGGACCCCTAGGAATGAGCAGTTCTTC
TRBJ2-7,-,TRBV7-2,-,CASSLVGTTSSYEQYF,TGTGCCAGCAGCTTAGTCGGCACAACAAGCTCCTACGAGCAGTACTTC
TRBJ1-1,-,TRBV27,-,CASSFWPRRTNTEAFF,TGTGCCAGCAGTTTTTGGCCCCGACGGACTAACACTGAAGCTTTCTTT
TRBJ2-2,-,TRBV20-1,TRBD2,CSASGLANTGELFF,TGCAGTGCAAGTGGACTAGCGAACACCGGGGAGCTGTTTTTT
TRBJ2-2,few,TRBV7-2,-,CASRRRAGELFF,-
TRBJ2-7,few,TRBV30,-,CALAPGHVSYEQYF,TGTGCCTTAGCGCCGGGACACGTCTCCTACGAGCAGTACTTC
TRBJ2-1,once,TRBV3-1,TRBD2,CASSRPIGGSLGEQFF,TGTGCCAGCAGCCGCCCCATCGGCGGGAGTTTGGGTGAGCAGTTCTTC
TRBJ1-1,-,TRBV30,-,CAWSEGNTEAFF,TGTGCCTGGTCTGAGGGGAACACTGAAGCTTTCTTT
TRBJ2-7,few,TRBV25-1,TRBD1,CASSWDSPTYEQYF,TGTGCCAGCAGTTGGGACAGCCCTACCTACGAGCAGTACTTC
TRBJ1-2,-,TRBV20-1,TRBD1,CSARGRTGTNYGYTF,TGCAGTGCTAGAGGCCGGACAGGGACTAACTATGGCTACACCTTC
TRBJ2-3,once,TRBV9,TRBD2,CASSVSWTSDEYF,TGTGCCAGCAGCGTCTCATGGACTAGCGACGAGTATTTT